This T cell receptor beta chain is drawn from a study of T cells after yellow fever vaccination. In germline, CDR1 is MRHNA, CDR2 SNTAGT. V shed 0 bases and J shed 2 bases, with 2 bases lying between them. The length of the CDR3 is 13 residues. As concerns this clonotype: The target antigen is unknown.

Study findings and constraints: Researchers report a weaker secondary response that nonetheless peaked faster, day 5 versus 15.

TCRdb called the 5' RACE reads again in MiXCR, with one record for every CDR3 protein. This table has 150,000 to 200,000 distinct CDR3 sequences, approximately 11% appearing once. The sequencing here drew on CD8+ T cells sorted from PBMCs, taken 15 days after the yellow fever booster vaccination. The TCR sequence derives from a man younger than 30 who received the YFV17D yellow fever vaccine. This sequence joins TRBV6-4 and TRBJ2-1; D gene uncertain. CDR3 sequence (DNA): TGTGCCAGCAGTGACTCCGCCTACAATGAGCAGTTCTTC. Amino acid sequence: CASSDSAYNEQFF.